The 17 T cell receptor beta chains in this list originate from one sample, sequenced in a study of blood T cell repertoires in COVID-19. Using immunoSEQ multiplex PCR, the repertoire was profiled, and TCRdb retains in-frame clones only, with some absent. In the table there are fewer than 400,000 clones, roughly 90% of which are singletons. Sequenced: peripheral blood. The receptors were gathered from a woman in her thirties with COVID-19, enrolled during active disease.

V usage is TRBV3-1 (or the pseudogene TRBV3-2) and J usage is TRBJ1-3; unclear D gene. The CDR3 contains 13 residues. The V gene lost 4 bases and the J gene lost 3 bases, with 7 bases spanning the gap. Germline CDR1 is LGHDT and CDR2 is YNNKEL (reference sequence). CDR3 sequence reads: CASSPSLGNTIYF. In DNA form, the CDR3 reads TGTGCCAGCAGCCCTTCTCTTGGAAACACCATATATTTT.

V gene TRBV6-2 or TRBV6-3 combines with J gene TRBJ2-7; TRBD1 might be the D (5 bases). The CDR3 loop spans 16 amino acids. V lost 2 bases and J 3 bases, leaving 17 bases between the germline ends. Germline assignment: CDR1 MNHEY and CDR2 SVGEGT. The CDR3 region is CASSYPMTEFNYEQYF. The CDR3 DNA reads as TGTGCCAGCAGTTACCCGATGACAGAGTTCAACTACGAGCAGTACTTC.

The J gene is TRBJ1-5, the V gene TRBV12-5; 7 positions agree with TRBD1. CDR1 LGHNT and CDR2 FRNRAP come from the germline V gene. The junction had 7 bases not matched to a gene; V was cut back by 0 bases and J by 2 bases. There are 17 residues in the CDR3. This CDR3 is CASGLVPGRGGNQPQHF. The CDR3 nucleotides are TGTGCTAGTGGTTTGGTACCGGGCAGGGGGGGCAATCAGCCCCAGCATTTT.

The chain is built from TRBV2 and TRBJ1-2, with 9 bases matching TRBD1. Germline-derived CDR1 and CDR2 are SNHLY and FYNNEI. The CDR3 has 14 residues. Trimming at V came to 6 bases and at J to 7 bases, leaving 9 bases not matched to a gene. The CDR3 reads CASSEQGALGGYTF. CDR3 DNA: TGTGCCAGCAGCGAACAGGGGGCGCTGGGTGGCTACACCTTC.

This clone was detected once. The genes are TRBV18 and TRBJ1-1, with 12 bases matching TRBD1. Germline CDR1 is KGHSH and CDR2 is LQKENI. The trim removed 6 bases at V and 5 bases at J, leaving 7 bases unmatched. This CDR3 is built from 15 residues. CDR3 loop: CASSPGTGGDTEAFF. Written as DNA, the CDR3 is TGTGCCAGCTCCCCTGGGACAGGGGGCGATACTGAAGCTTTCTTT.

The chain uses TRBV24-1 and TRBJ1-2; 9 bases match TRBD1. V dropped 4 bases and J dropped 0; count of bases not matched to a gene: 8. There are 17 residues in the CDR3. CDR1 and CDR2 (germline): KGHDR, SFDVKD. In DNA form, the CDR3 reads TGTGCCACCAGTGAAACCGGGACAGGGAACCCTAACTATGGCTACACCTTC. Translated: CATSETGTGNPNYGYTF.

The rearrangement uses TRBV15 and TRBJ1-5; 10 bases are a match to TRBD1. V lost 0 bases and J lost 4; bases outside the gene matches: 12. Germline lookup yields CDR1 LNHNV and CDR2 YYDKDF (reference sequence). This CDR3 has 19 residues. DNA for the CDR3: TGTGCCACCAGCAGAGATTTGGGGACAGGGGCTGGAAAAAATCAGCCCCAGCATTTT. This sequence encodes CATSRDLGTGAGKNQPQHF.

The chain recombines TRBV7-2 with TRBJ2-5; tentatively, D is TRBD2 (7 bases). Per germline, CDR1 SGHTA and CDR2 FQGNSA. With 5 bases removed from V and 5 bases from J, the gap between germline ends came to 12 bases. CDR3 length equals 13 residues. CDR3 DNA: TGTGCCAGCAGCAGGGGGGGCCCGGAGACCCAGTACTTC. It encodes CASSRGGPETQYF.

The chain employs TRBV15 and TRBJ1-3; D is unresolved. This CDR3 contains 15 residues. Looked up from germline, CDR1 is LNHNV and CDR2 is YYDKDF (reference sequence). V was trimmed by 6 bases and J by 0 bases, leaving 12 bases between them. CDR3 loop: CATSPGRSSGNTIYF. The CDR3 DNA sequence: TGTGCCACCAGTCCGGGTCGCTCCTCTGGAAACACCATATATTTT.

This clone was seen once. The V gene is TRBV28, the J gene TRBJ1-5; TRBD1 agrees at 9 bases. Trimming at V came to 5 bases and at J to 7 bases, leaving 15 bases not matched to a gene. This CDR3 region has 17 residues. CDR1 and CDR2 (germline): MDHEN, SYDVKM. CDR3 bases: TGTGCCAGCAGTGCTGACAGGGGGAGACTTACCAGGCAGCCCCAGCATTTT. Protein sequence: CASSADRGRLTRQPQHF.

The V call is TRBV11-1, the J call TRBJ2-1; 10 bases align to TRBD2. V was clipped by 1 base and J by 8 bases; unmatched bases: 8. CDR3 length equals 16 residues. The germline CDR1 and CDR2 sequences are SGHAT and FQDESV (reference sequence). This chain's CDR3 is CASSLGAGGPSDEQFF. The DNA of the CDR3 is TGTGCCAGCAGCTTAGGAGCGGGGGGGCCGTCGGATGAGCAGTTCTTC.

This clone was seen once. The rearrangement uses TRBV12-3 or TRBV12-4 and TRBJ2-7; 9 nucleotides match TRBD2. With V trimmed by 4 bases and J by 7 bases, 5 bases remained unmatched. The CDR3 covers 13 residues. CDR3 amino acids: CASSSGTSKEQYF. CDR3 bases: TGTGCCAGCAGTTCCGGGACTAGCAAGGAGCAGTACTTC.

The sample holds one count of this clone. The V call is TRBV19, the J call TRBJ1-2; 7 bases are a match to TRBD1. Germline-derived CDR1 and CDR2 are LNHDA and SQIVND (reference sequence). This CDR3 region has 16 residues. V was clipped by 6 bases and J by 5 bases; unmatched bases: 15. The chain's CDR3 is CASRGTAAIRFYGYTF. In DNA form, the CDR3 reads TGTGCCAGTAGAGGGACAGCGGCGATTCGTTTTTATGGCTACACCTTC.

J is TRBJ2-7 and V is TRBV28; D might be TRBD1 (5 bases). The CDR3 totals 12 residues. Germline CDR1 MDHEN, CDR2 SYDVKM. V lost 6 bases to trimming and J lost 3 bases, with 9 bases between them. CDR3 DNA: TGTGCCAGCAGCAACAGGTTCTACGAGCAGTACGTC. Amino acids: CASSNRFYEQYV.

The gene calls are TRBV19 and TRBJ2-7; 10 positions match TRBD1. With 5 bases clipped from V and 0 bases from J, the junction kept 7 bases outside the gene matches. The CDR3 is 16 residues long. From germline, CDR1 is LNHDA and CDR2 SQIVND (reference sequence). CDR3 region: CASSDQTGGTSYEQYF. In DNA, the CDR3 is TGTGCCAGTAGTGACCAGACAGGGGGCACCTCCTACGAGCAGTACTTC. The full variable domain, in which reference TRBV19 and TRBJ2-7 provide the parts outside the CDR3, is DGGITQSPKYLFRKEGQNVTLSCEQNLNHDAMYWYRQDPGQGLRLIYYSQIVNDFQKGDIAEGYSVSREKKESFPLTVTSAQKNPTAFYLCASSDQTGGTSYEQYFGPGTRLTVT.

CDR3 in amino acids: CASSLVGGKNGYTF. CDR3 in DNA: TGCGCCAGCAGCTTGGTAGGGGGCAAGAATGGCTACACCTTC. The chain combines TRBV5-1 with TRBJ1-2; 7 nucleotides align to TRBD1. The CDR3 contains 14 residues. CDR1 and CDR2 from the germline V gene are SGHRS and YFSETQ. J gave up 6 bases and V 0 bases, and 5 bases lay outside the gene matches.

This chain joins TRBV24-1 and TRBJ1-2; D remains ambiguous. Germline V CDR1 and CDR2: KGHDR, SFDVKD. The length of the CDR3 is 15 residues. Trimming shortened V by 3 bases and J by 8 bases, and 18 bases separated the two germline ends. CDR3 protein: CATSDEYSAERGYTF. The CDR3 DNA follows: TGTGCCACCAGTGATGAATATTCCGCTGAGAGAGGCTACACCTTC.